The 27 T cell receptor beta chains in this list originate from one sample, sequenced in a study of blood T cells in healthy people across ages. The use of a sample-barcoded 5' primer and a J-beta primer mix characterized a second PCR of 7 to 11 cycles. Via MiXCR, TCRdb re-called the 5' RACE reads, giving one row per CDR3 protein. In the table there are fewer than 800,000 distinct CDR3 sequences, roughly 25% of which are singletons. This sample also belongs to another study, concerning T cells of mothers and their children.

The sequenced sample consisted of blood. The receptors shown here come from a boy younger than 18 in good health.

The gene calls are TRBV5-1 and TRBJ2-7; no definite D call. Germline V gene lookup returns CDR1 SGHRS and CDR2 YFSETQ. The CDR3 contains 14 residues. Trimming left V 0 bases short and J 2 bases short, with 9 bases between. The CDR3: CASSLGVGPYEQYF. For the CDR3, the DNA is TGCGCCAGCAGCTTGGGGGTCGGACCCTACGAGCAGTACTTC.

V and J are TRBV11-3 and TRBJ2-1, with 7 bases aligning to TRBD1. CDR1 and CDR2 (germline): SGHNT, YENEEA. The CDR3 runs to 15 residues. Trimming cost V 5 bases and J 5 bases; bases outside gene matches: 9. The CDR3 coding sequence is TGTGCCAGCAGCAGATCCCGGGACAGTGACAATGAGCAGTTCTTC. Its protein is CASSRSRDSDNEQFF.

The chain is built from TRBV5-1 and TRBJ1-2; 8 nucleotides align to TRBD1. Trimming took 4 bases from V and 2 from J; bases not matched to a gene: 7. From germline, CDR1 is SGHRS and CDR2 YFSETQ. The CDR3 spans 15 residues. CDR3: CASSPKTGVNYGYTF. For the CDR3, the DNA is TGCGCCAGCAGCCCGAAGACAGGGGTAAACTATGGCTACACCTTC.

V and J are TRBV5-6 and TRBJ1-4; D not certain. The CDR3 contains 16 residues. Trimming left V 4 bases short and J 4 bases short, with 17 bases between. Germline CDR1 and CDR2: SGHDT and YYEEEE. The CDR3 region is CASSLSGKVRNEKLFF. In DNA, the CDR3 is TGTGCCAGCAGCCTCTCGGGGAAGGTCCGTAATGAAAAACTGTTTTTT.

The table lists this clonotype with a count of one. The gene calls are TRBV4-2 and TRBJ2-7; 10 bases are shared with TRBD2. CDR3 length equals 16 residues. Germline CDR1 and CDR2: LGHNA and YNFKEQ. Losses at the gene ends were 0 bases for V and 2 bases for J; bases not matched to a gene: 4. The CDR3 spells CASSQETSGIPYEQYF. For the CDR3, the DNA is TGTGCCAGCAGCCAAGAAACTAGCGGGATCCCCTACGAGCAGTACTTC.

This rearrangement joins TRBV7-2 to TRBJ2-5, with D possibly being TRBD1 (5 bases). Gene TRBJ2-7 matches the end of the DNA better, so the J call may be wrong. Per the germline V gene, CDR1 is SGHTA and CDR2 is FQGNSA. This CDR3 comprises 13 residues. CDR3 sequence reads: CASSLLTAYEQYF. CDR3 DNA sequence: TGTGCCAGCAGCTTATTGACAGCCTACGAGCAGTACTTC.

In its sample, this clonotype was seen a few times. The V call is TRBV7-2, the J call TRBJ2-7, with a weak D call TRBD2 (7 bases). The length of the CDR3 is 15 residues. The V end was cut by 7 bases, the J end by 3 bases, with 19 bases between. Germline V CDR1 and CDR2: SGHTA, FQGNSA. The CDR3 DNA follows: TGTGCCAGCAACAGGAGGGGGGGCTCCTTCTACGAGCAGTACTTC. Protein sequence: CASNRRGGSFYEQYF.

V is TRBV7-9 and J is TRBJ2-1; D gene ambiguous. The germline gives CDR1 SEHNR, CDR2 FQNEAQ (reference sequence). CDR3 length: 13 amino acids. Deletions cut 5 bases from V and 9 bases from J, with 14 bases between. In DNA, the CDR3 is TGTGCCAGCAGCACCCTTTCGGGCATTGAGCAGTTCTTC. Its translation: CASSTLSGIEQFF.

This chain links TRBV29-1 with TRBJ1-2, with D possibly TRBD1 on 6 matching bases. The V gene lost 5 bases and the J gene lost 4 bases, with 11 bases spanning the gap. The length of the CDR3 is 12 residues. Germline V gene lookup returns CDR1 SQVTM and CDR2 ANQGSEA. CDR3 protein: CSVPGEVYGYTF. CDR3 nucleotides: TGCAGCGTTCCAGGGGAGGTCTATGGCTACACCTTC.

A few counts support this clonotype. The gene calls are TRBV12-3 or TRBV12-4 and TRBJ2-5; D is ambiguous. This CDR3 comprises 14 residues. Trimming removed 3 bases at V and 1 base at J, with 9 bases between. The CDR3 DNA sequence: TGTGCCAGCAGTTTTATGAGAATCCAAGAGACCCAGTACTTC. It codes for CASSFMRIQETQYF.

The genes are TRBV4-2 and TRBJ1-5, with D uncertain. The CDR3 is 13 amino acids. Per the germline V gene, CDR1 is LGHNA and CDR2 is YNFKEQ. V lost 0 bases, J lost 12 bases, and 12 bases lay in between. The CDR3 DNA reads as TGTGCCAGCAGCCAAGATCAGGCCTCTCTCCAGCATTTT. Translated, it gives CASSQDQASLQHF.

The chain couples TRBV12-3 or TRBV12-4 to TRBJ2-2, with D possibly matching TRBD2 (5 bases). There are 14 residues in the CDR3. Trimming stripped 1 base from V and 6 bases from J, with 9 bases between. The CDR3 sequence is CASSLGTDPGELFF. The CDR3 nucleotides read TGTGCCAGCAGTTTAGGGACTGACCCCGGGGAGCTGTTTTTT.

The genes are TRBV20-1 and TRBJ2-4; D unclear. Deletions cut 3 bases from V and 7 bases from J, with 13 bases between. Germline V gene lookup returns CDR1 DFQATT and CDR2 SNEGSKA (reference sequence). The CDR3 runs 13 residues. The CDR3 coding sequence is TGCAGTGCTAGGATTGGGGTTGGGAACATTCAGTACTTC. As protein: CSARIGVGNIQYF.

The J gene is TRBJ2-1, the V gene TRBV4-1; D is ambiguous. Germline V lookup: CDR1 MGHRA, CDR2 YSYEKL. The ends were cut back, 1 base at V and 8 bases at J, with 12 bases in the middle. CDR3 length equals 14 residues. The CDR3 DNA sequence: TGCGCCAGCAGCCAAGTTGGTGTGATGGATGAGCAGTTCTTC. It specifies CASSQVGVMDEQFF.

The CDR3 DNA sequence: TGTGCCAGCAGCCATCACAGGGATCCTTCCTACGAGCAGTACTTC. It codes for CASSHHRDPSYEQYF. The J gene is TRBJ2-7, the V gene TRBV3-1; possibly TRBD1 for D (6 bases). CDR3 size: 15 residues. The V end lost 3 bases, the J end lost 1 base, and 13 bases lay between the germline ends. Germline CDR1 and CDR2: LGHDT and YNNKEL (reference sequence).

This chain links TRBV7-6 with TRBJ2-6; D not certain. Germline V CDR1 and CDR2: SGHVS, FNYEAQ. This CDR3 spans 14 amino acids. V was cut by 0 bases and J by 3 bases, with 3 bases left in between. The chain's CDR3 is CASSLAGGANVLTF. As DNA, the CDR3 is TGTGCCAGCAGCTTAGCCGGTGGGGCCAACGTCCTGACTTTC.

On this clonotype: Relative to the germline gene, one junction end is altered; a read error may explain this. The rearrangement uses TRBV6-4 and TRBJ2-5; no reliable D call. The length of the CDR3 is 11 residues. CDR1 is MRHNA, CDR2 SNTAGT, per germline. The CDR3 nucleotides read TGTGCCAGCACAAACGCGGTCCTCGGGTTCTTC. Residues: CASTNAVLGFF.

This clonotype was detected a few times. The rearrangement uses TRBV7-6 and TRBJ2-5; 8 nucleotides match TRBD1. The trim removed 5 bases at V and 4 bases at J, leaving 15 bases unmatched. Germline V gives CDR1 SGHVS, CDR2 FNYEAQ. The CDR3 covers 17 residues. As DNA, the CDR3 is TGTGCCAGCAGCCATATTACCGGACAGGGTGGTGGAGAGACCCAGTACTTC. It encodes CASSHITGQGGGETQYF.

The genes are TRBV7-2 and TRBJ1-1; TRBD1 is a possible D gene (6 bases). V lost 1 base to trimming and J lost 10 bases, with 13 bases between them. Germline loops: CDR1 SGHTA, CDR2 FQGNSA. The CDR3 is 13 residues long. Here the CDR3 DNA reads TGTGCCAGCAGCTTAGGAGGACAGATGGGAGCTTTCTTT. It is translated as CASSLGGQMGAFF.

V gene TRBV18 combines with J gene TRBJ2-1; no clear D. CDR3 size: 12 residues. Germline V gene lookup returns CDR1 KGHSH and CDR2 LQKENI. V dropped 5 bases and J dropped 6 bases, with 8 bases sitting between them. The CDR3 protein is CASSVYGNEQFF. In nucleotides, the CDR3 is TGTGCCAGCTCAGTCTATGGCAATGAGCAGTTCTTC.

The chain carries TRBV7-9 and TRBJ1-1; TRBD1 agrees at 7 bases. The CDR3 is 16 amino acids. Germline lookup yields CDR1 SEHNR and CDR2 FQNEAQ (reference sequence). V was clipped by 3 bases and J by 1 base; unmatched bases: 8. The CDR3 sequence: CASSLLGGGKNTEAFF. CDR3 nucleotide sequence: TGTGCCAGCAGCTTGTTAGGGGGCGGGAAGAACACTGAAGCTTTCTTT.

This clonotype was picked up a small number of times. This rearrangement joins TRBV2 to TRBJ2-3, with 10 bases fitting TRBD2. The CDR3 runs 16 residues. In germline, CDR1 is SNHLY, CDR2 FYNNEI. V dropped 4 bases and J dropped 0; count of bases not matched to a gene: 4. CDR3 amino acids: CASSALAGSSTDTQYF. The CDR3 bases are TGTGCCAGCAGTGCACTAGCGGGGTCTAGCACAGATACGCAGTATTTT.

The CDR3 DNA reads TGTGCCAGCAGTTTTCAGGGAATGGTCGTTCAGCCCCAGCATTTT. This encodes CASSFQGMVVQPQHF. The V call is TRBV12-3 or TRBV12-4, the J call TRBJ1-5, with D tentatively TRBD1 (5 bases). Between the trimmed V and J ends, which lost 3 bases and 6 bases, there was a span of 15 bases. This CDR3 has 15 amino acids.

This clonotype was observed many times. V usage is TRBV10-3 and J usage is TRBJ1-2, with a tentative D call TRBD1 (5 bases). V lost 2 bases, J lost 0 bases, and 10 bases lay in between. In germline, CDR1 is ENHRY, CDR2 SYGVKD. The CDR3 is 15 residues long. The CDR3 protein is CAISEGAEPNYGYTF. The DNA for the CDR3 is TGTGCCATCAGTGAGGGGGCCGAACCTAACTATGGCTACACCTTC.

This clonotype appeared a few times. The J gene is TRBJ2-3, the V gene TRBV27, with D possibly being TRBD2 (6 bases). Trimming took off 5 bases at V and 5 bases at J, with 20 bases between the two ends. The CDR3 consists of 16 residues. The V gene's germline CDR1 is MNHEY and CDR2 SMNVEV (reference sequence). The DNA of the CDR3 is TGTGCCAGCAGTCAAGTGGGACTCCCTTTGGGAGATACGCAGTATTTT. Its translation: CASSQVGLPLGDTQYF.

This chain connects TRBV3-1 to TRBJ2-3; D call uncertain. CDR1 and CDR2 from the germline V gene are LGHDT and YNNKEL (reference sequence). The CDR3 has 16 amino acids. V was shortened by 0 bases and J by 1 base, with 11 bases between the two germline ends. As DNA, the CDR3 is TGTGCCAGCAGCCAAGATTTTAGCAGAGGCACAGATACGCAGTATTTT. The encoded protein is CASSQDFSRGTDTQYF.

This chain uses TRBV6-5 with TRBJ2-7; no clear D. Per germline, CDR1 MNHEY and CDR2 SVGAGI. The CDR3 spans 14 residues. V gave up 0 bases and J gave up 6 bases, with 12 bases separating them. CDR3 in DNA: TGTGCCAGCAGTTACTCGACTGGCCAGCTCGAGCAGTACTTC. It yields the protein CASSYSTGQLEQYF.